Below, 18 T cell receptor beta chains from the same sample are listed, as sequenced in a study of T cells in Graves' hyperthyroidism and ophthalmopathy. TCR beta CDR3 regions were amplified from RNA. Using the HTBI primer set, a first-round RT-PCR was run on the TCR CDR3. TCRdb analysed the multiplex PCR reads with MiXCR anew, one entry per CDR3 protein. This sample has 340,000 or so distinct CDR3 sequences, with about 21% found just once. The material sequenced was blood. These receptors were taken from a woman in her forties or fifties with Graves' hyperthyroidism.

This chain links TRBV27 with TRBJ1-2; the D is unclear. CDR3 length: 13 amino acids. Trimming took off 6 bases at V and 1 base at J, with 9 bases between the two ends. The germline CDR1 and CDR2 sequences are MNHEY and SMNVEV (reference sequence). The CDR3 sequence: CASRREVNYGYTF. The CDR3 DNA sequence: TGTGCCAGCAGGAGGGAGGTTAACTATGGCTACACCTTC.

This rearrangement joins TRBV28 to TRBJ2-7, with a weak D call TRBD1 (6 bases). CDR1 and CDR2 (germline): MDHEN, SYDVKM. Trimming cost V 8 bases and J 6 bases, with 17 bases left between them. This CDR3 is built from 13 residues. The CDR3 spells CASLKQGFAEQYF. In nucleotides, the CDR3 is TGTGCCAGCCTAAAACAGGGATTCGCCGAGCAGTACTTC.

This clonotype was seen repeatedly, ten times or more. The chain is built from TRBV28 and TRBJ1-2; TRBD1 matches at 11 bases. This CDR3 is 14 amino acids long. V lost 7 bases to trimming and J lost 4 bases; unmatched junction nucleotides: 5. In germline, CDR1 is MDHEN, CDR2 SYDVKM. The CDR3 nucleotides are TGTGCCAGCACTAGGACAGGGGGCGTCTATGGCTACACCTTC. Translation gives CASTRTGGVYGYTF.

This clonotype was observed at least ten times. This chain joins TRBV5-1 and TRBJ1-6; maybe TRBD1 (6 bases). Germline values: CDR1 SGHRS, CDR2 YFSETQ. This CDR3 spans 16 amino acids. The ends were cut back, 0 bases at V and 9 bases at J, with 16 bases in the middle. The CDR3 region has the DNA TGCGCCAGCAGCTTGGTAGGGGGACGATACAGTTCACCCCTCCACTTT. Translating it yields CASSLVGGRYSSPLHF.

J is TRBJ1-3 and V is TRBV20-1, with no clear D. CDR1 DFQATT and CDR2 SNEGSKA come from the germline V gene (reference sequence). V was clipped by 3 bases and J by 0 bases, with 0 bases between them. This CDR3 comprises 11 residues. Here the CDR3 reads CSASSGNTIYF. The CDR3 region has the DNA TGCAGTGCTAGCTCTGGAAACACCATATATTTT.

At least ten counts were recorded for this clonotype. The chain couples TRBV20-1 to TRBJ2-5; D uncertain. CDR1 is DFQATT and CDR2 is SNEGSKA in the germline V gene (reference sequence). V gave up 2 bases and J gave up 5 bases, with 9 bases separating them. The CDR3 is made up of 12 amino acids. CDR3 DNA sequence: TGCAGTGCTAGATCAAGTGGGGAGACCCAGTACTTC. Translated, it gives CSARSSGETQYF.

CDR3 nucleotide sequence: TGTGCCAGCAGCTCGGGACAGGGTAGTCAGCCCCAGCATTTT. Translating it yields CASSSGQGSQPQHF. V usage is TRBV5-5 and J usage is TRBJ1-5; 9 positions agree with TRBD1. V was pared by 3 bases and J by 6 bases, with 4 bases of the junction left unmatched. Germline loops: CDR1 SGHKS, CDR2 YYEKEE (reference sequence). The CDR3 sequence is 14 residues long.

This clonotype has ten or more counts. The DNA of the CDR3 is TGTGCCAGCAGCCTTATGGGCATACAGGGCAGAGTTAATAACTATGGCTACACCTTC. This translates into CASSLMGIQGRVNNYGYTF. This chain connects TRBV3-1 to TRBJ1-2, with D perhaps matching TRBD1 (6 bases). The CDR3 is 19 residues long. Germline V gene sequence: CDR1 LGHDT, CDR2 YNNKEL (reference sequence). V was shortened by 4 bases and J by 1 base, with 25 bases between the two germline ends.

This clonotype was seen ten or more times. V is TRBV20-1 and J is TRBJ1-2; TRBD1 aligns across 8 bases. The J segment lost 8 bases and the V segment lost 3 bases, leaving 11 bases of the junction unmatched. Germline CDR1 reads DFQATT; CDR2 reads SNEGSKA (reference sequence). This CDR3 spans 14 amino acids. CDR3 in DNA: TGCAGTGCTAGTGCCTGGGACAGGCTTGCAGGCTACACCTTC. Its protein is CSASAWDRLAGYTF.

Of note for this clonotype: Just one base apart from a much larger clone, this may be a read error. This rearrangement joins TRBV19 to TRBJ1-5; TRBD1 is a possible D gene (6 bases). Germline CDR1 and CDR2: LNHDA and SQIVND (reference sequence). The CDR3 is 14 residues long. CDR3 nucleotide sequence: TGTACCAGTCACAGGGTCGGCAGCAATCAGCCCCAGCATTTT. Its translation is CTSHRVGSNQPQHF.

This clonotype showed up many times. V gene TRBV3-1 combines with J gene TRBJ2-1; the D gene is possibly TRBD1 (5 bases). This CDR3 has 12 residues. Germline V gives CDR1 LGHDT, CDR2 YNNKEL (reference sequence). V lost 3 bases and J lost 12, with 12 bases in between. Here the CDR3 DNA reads TGTGCCAGCAGCCACACAGGCGCTGGGCAGTTCTTC. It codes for CASSHTGAGQFF.

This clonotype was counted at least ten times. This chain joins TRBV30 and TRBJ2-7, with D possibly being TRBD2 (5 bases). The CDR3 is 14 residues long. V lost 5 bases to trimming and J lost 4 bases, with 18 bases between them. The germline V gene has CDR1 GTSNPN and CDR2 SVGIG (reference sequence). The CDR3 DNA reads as TGTGCCTGGTGTGCCTCTTCTACGGGATACGAGCAGTACTTC. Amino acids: CAWCASSTGYEQYF.

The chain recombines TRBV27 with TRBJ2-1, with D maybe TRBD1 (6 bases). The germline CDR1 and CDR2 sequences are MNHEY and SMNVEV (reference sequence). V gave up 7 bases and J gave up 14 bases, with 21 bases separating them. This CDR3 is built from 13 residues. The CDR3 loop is CASTTAGAQREFF. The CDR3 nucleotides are TGTGCCAGCACCACTGCAGGGGCCCAACGGGAGTTCTTC.

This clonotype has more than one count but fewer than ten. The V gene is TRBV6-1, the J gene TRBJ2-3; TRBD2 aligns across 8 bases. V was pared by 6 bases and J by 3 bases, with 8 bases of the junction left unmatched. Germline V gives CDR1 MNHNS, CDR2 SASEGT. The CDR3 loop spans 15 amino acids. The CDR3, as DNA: TGTGCCAGCAGCCCCACGGGGGGGATAACAGATACGCAGTATTTT. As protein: CASSPTGGITDTQYF.

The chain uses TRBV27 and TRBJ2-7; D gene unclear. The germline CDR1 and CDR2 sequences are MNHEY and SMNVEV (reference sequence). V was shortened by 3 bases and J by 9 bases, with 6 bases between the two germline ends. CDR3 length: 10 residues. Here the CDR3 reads CASSFKGQYF. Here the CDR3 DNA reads TGTGCCAGCAGTTTTAAGGGGCAGTACTTC.

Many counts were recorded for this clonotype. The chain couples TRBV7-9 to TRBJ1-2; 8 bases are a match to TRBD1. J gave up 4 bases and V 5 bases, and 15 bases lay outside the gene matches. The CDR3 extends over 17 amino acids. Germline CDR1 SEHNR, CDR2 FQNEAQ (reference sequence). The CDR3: CASSPSSRTGYSYGYTF. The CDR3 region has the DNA TGTGCCAGCAGCCCCTCGAGTCGGACAGGGTATTCCTATGGCTACACCTTC.

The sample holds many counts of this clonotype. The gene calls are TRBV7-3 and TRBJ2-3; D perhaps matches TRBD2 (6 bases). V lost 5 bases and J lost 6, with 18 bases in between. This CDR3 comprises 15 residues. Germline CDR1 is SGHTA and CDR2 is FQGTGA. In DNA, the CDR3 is TGTGCCAGCAGCGCCTCGGGACTCCCAGGGGATACGCAGTATTTT. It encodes CASSASGLPGDTQYF.

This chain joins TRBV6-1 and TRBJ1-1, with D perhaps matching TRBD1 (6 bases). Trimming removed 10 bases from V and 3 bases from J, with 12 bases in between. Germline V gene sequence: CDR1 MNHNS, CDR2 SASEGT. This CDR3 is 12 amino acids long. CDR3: CANREWDTEAFF. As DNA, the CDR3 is TGTGCCAACAGGGAATGGGACACTGAAGCTTTCTTT.